Listed below are T cell receptor beta chains from one sample, sequenced in a study of T-cell memory formation after mild COVID-19. TCRdb independently ran MiXCR on the 5' RACE reads; one entry per CDR3 protein. This sample has 350,000 to 450,000 distinct CDR3 sequences, with around 27% found just once. Sequencing was done on a sample of PBMCs or a T cell subset sorted from them (not recorded which). Source of these receptors: an adult woman who had mild COVID-19 (a few samples of this study predate the infection). Cell type and time point are not known. CDR3s leave out the opening cysteine and the closing phenylalanine or tryptophan. Fields, in order: V gene, J gene, CDR3 protein.

v_gene: TRBV6-4; j_gene: TRBJ2-2; CDR3aa: ASSDSTGENTGELF
v_gene: TRBV6-1; j_gene: TRBJ2-3; CDR3aa: ASRRDRGTDTQY
v_gene: TRBV29-1; j_gene: TRBJ2-7; CDR3aa: SARGQIYEQY
v_gene: TRBV12-3/TRBV12-4; j_gene: TRBJ1-1; CDR3aa: ASSAQGPMNTEAF
v_gene: TRBV12-3/TRBV12-4; j_gene: TRBJ1-2; CDR3aa: ASSLNQGEGGYT
v_gene: TRBV4-2; j_gene: TRBJ2-1; CDR3aa: ASSQDGGKDSEQF
v_gene: TRBV12-3/TRBV12-4; j_gene: TRBJ2-7; CDR3aa: ASSSASYEQY
v_gene: TRBV5-1; j_gene: TRBJ1-5; CDR3aa: ASSLGTGSGQPQH
v_gene: TRBV5-1; j_gene: TRBJ1-4; CDR3aa: ASSSGFGTNEKLF
v_gene: TRBV7-9; j_gene: TRBJ2-3; CDR3aa: ASSPRIGPSTDTQY
v_gene: TRBV9; j_gene: TRBJ2-3; CDR3aa: ASSALAGGYTDTQY
v_gene: TRBV6-2/TRBV6-3; j_gene: TRBJ2-2; CDR3aa: ASSYSSRWELF
v_gene: TRBV15; j_gene: TRBJ2-2; CDR3aa: ATSLRRGGVGTGELF
v_gene: TRBV20-1; j_gene: TRBJ1-2; CDR3aa: SAKYGGSYGYT
v_gene: TRBV29-1; j_gene: TRBJ1-1; CDR3aa: SVIKEGTEAF
v_gene: TRBV4-3; j_gene: TRBJ1-1; CDR3aa: ATSNRGQLGVNTEAF
v_gene: TRBV5-1; j_gene: TRBJ2-3; CDR3aa: ASSHMTSGDTDTQY
v_gene: TRBV20-1; j_gene: TRBJ2-3; CDR3aa: SANPLLRVGADTQY
v_gene: TRBV7-2; j_gene: TRBJ2-1; CDR3aa: ASSRTSGRQNEQF
v_gene: TRBV29-1; j_gene: TRBJ1-1; CDR3aa: SVLDRGNTEAF
v_gene: TRBV7-2; j_gene: TRBJ1-2; CDR3aa: ASSLGATDGYT
v_gene: TRBV6-9; j_gene: TRBJ1-5; CDR3aa: ASSYSPTGVSNQPQH
v_gene: TRBV2; j_gene: TRBJ2-3; CDR3aa: ASRRTSGSTDTQY
v_gene: TRBV3-1; j_gene: TRBJ2-3; CDR3aa: ASSQDRAGTQY
v_gene: TRBV5-1; j_gene: TRBJ2-1; CDR3aa: ASSLLTGGARKEQF
v_gene: TRBV4-2; j_gene: TRBJ2-1; CDR3aa: ASRAAGSYNEQF